This passage covers 17 T cell receptor beta chains from one sample sequenced in a study of spatial heterogeneity in lung cancer. The time point here: sample taken at primary tumor resection. One entry per CDR3 protein, called by TCRdb with MiXCR from the 5' RACE reads. This table has 90,000 to 95,000 distinct CDR3 sequences, approximately 12% appearing once. The sample in question was PBMCs, obtained at surgery. The receptors were sampled from a male donor with early-stage non-small cell lung cancer.

Note on this clonotype: The junction departs from germline at one end; a sequencing error may be responsible. The chain uses TRBV7-7 and TRBJ2-3; the match to TRBD2 covers 7 bases. CDR1 and CDR2 (germline): SSHAT, FNYEAQ (reference sequence). The length of the CDR3 is 14 residues. CDR3 DNA: TGTGCTAGCAGTCGGGACTACGGCGCAGATACGCAGTATTTT. Translation gives CASSRDYGADTQYF.

This clonotype has a handful of counts. CDR3 region: CASSPGLAGATGGTDTQYF. Written as DNA, the CDR3 is TGTGCCAGCAGTCCGGGACTAGCGGGGGCCACAGGAGGCACAGATACGCAGTATTTT. The chain employs TRBV12-3 or TRBV12-4 and TRBJ2-3, with 14 bases lining up with TRBD2. Trimming removed 5 bases from V and 1 base from J; junction bases left unmatched: 11. This CDR3 comprises 19 residues.

This clonotype was seen at least ten times. The V call is TRBV29-1, the J call TRBJ2-6; D remains unclear. CDR3 length equals 14 residues. V was shortened by 3 bases and J by 0 bases, with 6 bases between the two germline ends. CDR1 and CDR2 from the germline V gene are SQVTM and ANQGSEA. The DNA for the CDR3 is TGCAGCGTTGATAAAGGCTCTGGGGCCAACGTCCTGACTTTC. Amino acid sequence: CSVDKGSGANVLTF. The whole variable domain, filled in from reference TRBV29-1 and TRBJ2-6, reads SAVISQKPSRDICQRGTSLTIQCQVDSQVTMMFWYRQQPGQSLTLIATANQGSEATYESGFVIDKFPISRPNLTFSTLTVSNMSPEDSSIYLCSVDKGSGANVLTFGAGSRLTVL.

The rearrangement uses TRBV7-2 and TRBJ2-5, with 7 bases fitting TRBD2. Trimming at V came to 4 bases and at J to 5 bases, leaving 10 bases not matched to a gene. Germline CDR1 is SGHTA and CDR2 is FQGNSA. The CDR3 has 15 residues. The CDR3 DNA follows: TGTGCCAGCAGCTCTGGCGGGAGTTTTCGTGAGACCCAGTACTTC. As protein: CASSSGGSFRETQYF.

In its sample, this clonotype was seen a few times. The chain recombines TRBV15 with TRBJ1-1; possible D gene TRBD1, 5 bases. This CDR3 contains 15 residues. Germline CDR1 is LNHNV and CDR2 is YYDKDF (reference sequence). V was trimmed by 0 bases and J by 5 bases, leaving 13 bases between them. DNA of the CDR3: TGTGCCACCAGCAGAGAGAGGGGATTACGTACTGAAGCTTTCTTT. This gives the protein CATSRERGLRTEAFF.

The chain is built from TRBV20-1 and TRBJ1-4; D gene unclear. The V and J ends lost 2 bases and 5 bases respectively, with 9 bases between them. The CDR3 sequence is 13 residues long. Germline V gene sequence: CDR1 DFQATT, CDR2 SNEGSKA (reference sequence). CDR3 nucleotides: TGCAGTGCTAGAAACAGCTTAAATGAAAAACTGTTTTTT. Encoded protein: CSARNSLNEKLFF.

This clonotype was observed a handful of times. The rearrangement links TRBV3-1 to TRBJ2-7; D is unresolved. V was pared by 0 bases and J by 1 base, with 10 bases between. Germline CDR1 and CDR2: LGHDT and YNNKEL (reference sequence). The CDR3 length is 15 residues. The CDR3 spells CASSQDSVGSYEQYF. The CDR3 coding sequence is TGTGCCAGCAGCCAAGACAGTGTTGGATCCTACGAGCAGTACTTC.

This clonotype was counted only a few times. The chain couples TRBV28 to TRBJ2-7; no definite D call. The CDR3 runs to 14 residues. With 5 bases removed from V and 4 bases from J, the gap between germline ends came to 15 bases. The germline gives CDR1 MDHEN, CDR2 SYDVKM. CDR3 amino acids: CASSPPPPGYEQYF. The CDR3 DNA reads TGTGCCAGCAGTCCACCCCCTCCGGGTTACGAGCAGTACTTC.

The gene calls are TRBV19 and TRBJ2-2, with D unclear. Trimming stripped 8 bases from V and 6 bases from J, with 10 bases between. CDR1 and CDR2 (germline): LNHDA, SQIVND (reference sequence). The CDR3 covers 12 residues. This CDR3 is CASARMAGELFF. The CDR3 region has the DNA TGTGCCAGTGCGAGGATGGCCGGGGAGCTGTTTTTT.

A few counts support this clonotype. The rearrangement uses TRBV28 and TRBJ1-3; tentative D call: TRBD1 (5 bases). V gave up 2 bases and J gave up 1 base, with 9 bases separating them. CDR1 and CDR2 from the germline V gene are MDHEN and SYDVKM. The CDR3 covers 15 residues. The CDR3 here is CASSLGGESGNTIYF. For the CDR3, the DNA is TGTGCCAGCAGTTTAGGGGGGGAATCTGGAAACACCATATATTTT.

This clonotype showed up just a few times. The chain combines TRBV19 with TRBJ2-1; 7 bases fit TRBD2. Germline V gives CDR1 LNHDA, CDR2 SQIVND (reference sequence). CDR3 size: 13 residues. Trimming took 5 bases from V and 8 from J; bases not matched to a gene: 6. CDR3: CASSPDGRDEQFF. The CDR3 nucleotides are TGTGCCAGTAGTCCCGATGGGAGGGATGAGCAGTTCTTC.

The rearrangement links TRBV4-3 to TRBJ2-1, with D unresolved. Germline values: CDR1 LGHNA, CDR2 YSLEER. The CDR3 covers 15 residues. V shed 4 bases and J shed 4 bases, with 14 bases lying between them. The CDR3 reads CASSPSVQWYNEQFF. For the CDR3, the DNA is TGCGCCAGCAGCCCCTCTGTCCAATGGTACAATGAGCAGTTCTTC.

This clonotype was seen a few times. This rearrangement joins TRBV7-2 to TRBJ1-1; the match to TRBD1 covers 8 bases. The CDR3 extends over 20 amino acids. Germline values: CDR1 SGHTA, CDR2 FQGNSA. The J segment lost 5 bases and the V segment lost 5 bases, leaving 25 bases of the junction unmatched. The CDR3 spells CASSPRGGQDDRWLETEAFF. The CDR3 coding sequence is TGTGCCAGCAGCCCTAGAGGGGGACAGGATGATCGGTGGTTGGAAACTGAAGCTTTCTTT.

This clonotype has a handful of counts. The J gene is TRBJ2-2, the V gene TRBV10-3, with D unresolved. CDR3 size: 13 residues. CDR1 ENHRY and CDR2 SYGVKD come from the germline V gene. V lost 7 bases to trimming and J lost 4 bases, with 10 bases between them. The CDR3 region is CAITKESTGELFF. In DNA form, the CDR3 reads TGTGCCATCACTAAGGAGAGCACCGGGGAGCTGTTTTTT.

This clonotype turned up a few times. V gene TRBV20-1 combines with J gene TRBJ1-1; perhaps TRBD1 as D (5 bases). V lost 3 bases, J lost 0 bases, and 8 bases lay in between. CDR3 size: 13 residues. Germline lookup yields CDR1 DFQATT and CDR2 SNEGSKA (reference sequence). The CDR3 bases are TGCAGTGCTAGCAGGGCGGTGAACACTGAAGCTTTCTTT. This encodes CSASRAVNTEAFF.

This clonotype was detected only a few times. The rearrangement links TRBV29-1 to TRBJ2-3, with 10 bases fitting TRBD2. The CDR3 consists of 16 residues. The junction had 11 bases not matched to a gene; V was cut back by 2 bases and J by 6 bases. Germline CDR1 and CDR2: SQVTM and ANQGSEA. Written as DNA, the CDR3 is TGCAGCGTTGAACCTACAGCGGGAGGGCCGGGGGATACGCAGTATTTT. Protein: CSVEPTAGGPGDTQYF.

This clonotype appeared a few times. The chain has TRBV28 and TRBJ2-3, with D hard to call. The V and J ends lost 7 bases and 0 bases respectively, with 8 bases between them. The V gene's germline CDR1 is MDHEN and CDR2 SYDVKM. The CDR3 length is 13 residues. CDR3 residues: CASTPPSTDTQYF. The CDR3 nucleotides read TGTGCCAGCACCCCCCCGAGCACAGATACGCAGTATTTT.